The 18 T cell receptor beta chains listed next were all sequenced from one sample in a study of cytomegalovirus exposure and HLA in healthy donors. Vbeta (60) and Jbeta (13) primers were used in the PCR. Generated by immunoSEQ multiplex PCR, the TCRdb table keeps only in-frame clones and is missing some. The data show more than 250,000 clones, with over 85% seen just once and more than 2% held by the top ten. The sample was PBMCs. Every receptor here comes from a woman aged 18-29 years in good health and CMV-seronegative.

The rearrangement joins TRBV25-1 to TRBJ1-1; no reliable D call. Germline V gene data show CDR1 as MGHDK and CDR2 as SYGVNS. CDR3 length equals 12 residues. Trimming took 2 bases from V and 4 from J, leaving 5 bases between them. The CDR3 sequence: CASSEKSTEAFF. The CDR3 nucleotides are TGTGCCAGCAGTGAAAAGAGCACTGAAGCTTTCTTT.

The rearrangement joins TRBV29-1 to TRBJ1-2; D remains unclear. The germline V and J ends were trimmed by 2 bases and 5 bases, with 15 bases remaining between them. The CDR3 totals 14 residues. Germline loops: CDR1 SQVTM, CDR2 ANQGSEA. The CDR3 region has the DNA TGCAGCGTTGAAAAGGGAGGTTCTGGGTATGGCTACACCTTC. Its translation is CSVEKGGSGYGYTF.

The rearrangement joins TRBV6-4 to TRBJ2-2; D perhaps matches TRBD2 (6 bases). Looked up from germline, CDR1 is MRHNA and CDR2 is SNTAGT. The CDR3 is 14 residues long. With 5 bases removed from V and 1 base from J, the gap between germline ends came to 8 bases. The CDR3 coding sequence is TGTGCCAGCAGTAATAGCGGGAACACCGGGGAGCTGTTTTTT. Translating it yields CASSNSGNTGELFF.

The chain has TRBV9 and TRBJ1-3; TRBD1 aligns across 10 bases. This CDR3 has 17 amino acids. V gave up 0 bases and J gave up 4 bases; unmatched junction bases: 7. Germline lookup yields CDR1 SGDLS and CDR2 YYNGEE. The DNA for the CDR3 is TGTGCCAGCAGCGTAGTCGACGACAGGGGGCAAGGAAACACCATATATTTT. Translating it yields CASSVVDDRGQGNTIYF.

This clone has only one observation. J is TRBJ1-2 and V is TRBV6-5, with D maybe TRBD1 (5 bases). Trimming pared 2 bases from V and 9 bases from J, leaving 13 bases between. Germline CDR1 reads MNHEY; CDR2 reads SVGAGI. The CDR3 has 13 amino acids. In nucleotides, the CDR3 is TGTGCCAGCAGTTACCGGACATCAAGGAGCTACACCTTC. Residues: CASSYRTSRSYTF.

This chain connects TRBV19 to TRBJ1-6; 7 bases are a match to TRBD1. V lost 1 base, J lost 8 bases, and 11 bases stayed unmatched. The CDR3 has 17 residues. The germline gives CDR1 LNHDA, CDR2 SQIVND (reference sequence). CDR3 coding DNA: TGTGCCAGTAGTATAGCAGTGCGGGACAGCTCAGATTCACCCCTCCACTTT. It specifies CASSIAVRDSSDSPLHF.

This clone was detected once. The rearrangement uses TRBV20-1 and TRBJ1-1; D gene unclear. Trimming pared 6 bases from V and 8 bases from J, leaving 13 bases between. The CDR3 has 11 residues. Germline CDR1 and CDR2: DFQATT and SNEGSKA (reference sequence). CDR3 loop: CSAPRESEAFF. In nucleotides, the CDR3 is TGCAGTGCGCCTCGGGAGAGCGAAGCTTTCTTT.

The CDR3: CASGLVGGGLLEFITYEQYF. The CDR3 DNA follows: TGTGCTAGTGGTTTGGTAGGTGGAGGACTCTTGGAATTCATCACCTACGAGCAGTACTTC. The chain couples TRBV12-5 to TRBJ2-7, with D perhaps matching TRBD2 (5 bases). CDR1 and CDR2 (germline): LGHNT, FRNRAP. The V end was cut by 0 bases, the J end by 2 bases, with 26 bases between. There are 20 residues in the CDR3.

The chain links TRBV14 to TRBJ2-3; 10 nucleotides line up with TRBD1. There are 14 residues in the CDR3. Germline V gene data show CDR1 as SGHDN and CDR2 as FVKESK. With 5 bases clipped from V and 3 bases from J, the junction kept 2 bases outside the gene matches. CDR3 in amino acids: CASSRGQGTDTQYF. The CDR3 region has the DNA TGTGCCAGCAGCAGGGGACAGGGGACAGATACGCAGTATTTT.

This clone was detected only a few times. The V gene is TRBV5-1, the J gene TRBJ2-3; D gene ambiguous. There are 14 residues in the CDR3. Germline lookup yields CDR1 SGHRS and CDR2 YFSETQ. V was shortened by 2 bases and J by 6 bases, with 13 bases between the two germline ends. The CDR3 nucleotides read TGCGCCAGCAGCTTTGGGCTTAAGGTGGATACGCAGTATTTT. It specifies CASSFGLKVDTQYF.

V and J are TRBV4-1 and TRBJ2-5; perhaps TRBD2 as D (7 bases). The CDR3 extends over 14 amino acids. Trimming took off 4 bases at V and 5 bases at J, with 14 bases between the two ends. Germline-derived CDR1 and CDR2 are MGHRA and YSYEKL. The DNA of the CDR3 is TGCGCCAGCAGCCCCCCCGGGGGGCGGGAGACCCAGTACTTC. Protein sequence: CASSPPGGRETQYF.

CDR3 bases: TGTGCCTGGGACAGCTATGGCTACACCTTC. Protein sequence: CAWDSYGYTF. The rearrangement joins TRBV30 to TRBJ1-2, with D possibly TRBD1 on 5 matching bases. There are 10 residues in the CDR3. Germline V CDR1 and CDR2: GTSNPN, SVGIG (reference sequence). V gave up 5 bases and J gave up 4 bases, with 5 bases separating them. Full variable domain (remainder filled in from reference TRBV30 and TRBJ1-2): SQTIHQWPATLVQPVGSPLSLECTVEGTSNPNLYWYRQAAGRGLQLLFYSVGIGQISSEVPQNLSASRPQDRQFILSSKKLLLSDSGFYLCAWDSYGYTFGSGTRLTVV.

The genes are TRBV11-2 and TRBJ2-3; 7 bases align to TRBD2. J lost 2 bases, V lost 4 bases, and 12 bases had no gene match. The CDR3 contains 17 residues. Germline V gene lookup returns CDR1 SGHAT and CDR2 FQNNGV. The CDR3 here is CASSSTPGGGFTDTQYF. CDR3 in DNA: TGTGCCAGCAGCTCCACCCCCGGCGGGGGATTCACAGATACGCAGTATTTT.

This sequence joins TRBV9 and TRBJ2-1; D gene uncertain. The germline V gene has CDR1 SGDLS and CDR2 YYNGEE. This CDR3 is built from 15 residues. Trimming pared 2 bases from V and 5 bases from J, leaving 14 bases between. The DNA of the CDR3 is TGTGCCAGCAGCGTGGGCCCCAACCCCCACAATGAGCAGTTCTTC. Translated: CASSVGPNPHNEQFF.

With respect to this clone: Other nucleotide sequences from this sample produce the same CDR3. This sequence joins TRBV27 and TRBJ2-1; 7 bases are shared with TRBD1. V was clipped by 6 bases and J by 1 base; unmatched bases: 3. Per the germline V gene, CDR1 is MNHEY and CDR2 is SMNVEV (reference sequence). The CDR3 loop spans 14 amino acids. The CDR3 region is CASSSRGSYNEQFF. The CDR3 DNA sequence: TGTGCCAGCAGCTCCAGGGGGTCCTACAATGAGCAGTTCTTC.

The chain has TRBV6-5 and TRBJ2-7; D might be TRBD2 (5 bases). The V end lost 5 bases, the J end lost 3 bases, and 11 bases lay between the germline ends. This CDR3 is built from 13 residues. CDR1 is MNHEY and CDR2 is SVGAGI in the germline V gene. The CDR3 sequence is CASSDYQHYEQYF. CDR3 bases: TGTGCCAGCAGTGACTATCAACACTACGAGCAGTACTTC.

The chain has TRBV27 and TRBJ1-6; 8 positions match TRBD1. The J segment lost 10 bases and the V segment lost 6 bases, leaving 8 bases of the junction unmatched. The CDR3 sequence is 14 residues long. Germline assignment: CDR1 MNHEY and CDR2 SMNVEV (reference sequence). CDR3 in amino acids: CASSGQGAESPLHF. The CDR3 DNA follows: TGTGCCAGCAGCGGTCAGGGGGCGGAATCACCCCTCCACTTT.

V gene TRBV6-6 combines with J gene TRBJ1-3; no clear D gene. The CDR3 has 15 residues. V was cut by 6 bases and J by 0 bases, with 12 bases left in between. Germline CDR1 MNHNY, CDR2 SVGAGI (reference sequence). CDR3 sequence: CASSYLGGSGNTIYF. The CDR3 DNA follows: TGTGCCAGCAGCTACCTAGGAGGCTCTGGAAACACCATATATTTT.